This TCR beta chain was recorded in a study of cytomegalovirus exposure and HLA in healthy donors. PCR used 60 Vbeta primers and 13 Jbeta primers. TCRdb's copy holds only in-frame clones and misses some; the assay was immunoSEQ multiplex PCR. The sample contains under 100,000 clones, less than 85% of which appear only once. V lost 2 bases to trimming and J lost 4 bases; unmatched junction nucleotides: 9. Germline V gene data show CDR1 as SGHTA and CDR2 as FQGNSA. The CDR3 contains 16 residues. This chain uses TRBV7-2 with TRBJ2-3; TRBD2 matches at 7 bases. The TCR originated in a human donor in good health. The material sequenced was PBMCs. In nucleotides, the CDR3 is TGTGCCAGCAGCTTATCGTCGGGGGGAGGTGCAGATACGCAGTATTTT. Encoded protein: CASSLSSGGGADTQYF.